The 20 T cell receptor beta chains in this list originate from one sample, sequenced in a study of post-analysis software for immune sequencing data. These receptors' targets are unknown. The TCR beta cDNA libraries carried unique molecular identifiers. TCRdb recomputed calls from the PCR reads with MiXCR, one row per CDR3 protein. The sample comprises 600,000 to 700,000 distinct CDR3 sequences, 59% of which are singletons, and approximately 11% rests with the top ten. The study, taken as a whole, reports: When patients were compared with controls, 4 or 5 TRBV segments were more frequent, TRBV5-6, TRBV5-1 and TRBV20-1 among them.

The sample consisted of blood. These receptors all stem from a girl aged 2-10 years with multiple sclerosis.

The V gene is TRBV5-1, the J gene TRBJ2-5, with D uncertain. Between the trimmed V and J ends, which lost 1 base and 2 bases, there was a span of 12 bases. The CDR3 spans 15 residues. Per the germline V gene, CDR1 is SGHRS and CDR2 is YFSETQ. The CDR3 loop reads CASSLFDISQETQYF. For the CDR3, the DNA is TGCGCCAGCAGCTTGTTCGATATTTCTCAAGAGACCCAGTACTTC.

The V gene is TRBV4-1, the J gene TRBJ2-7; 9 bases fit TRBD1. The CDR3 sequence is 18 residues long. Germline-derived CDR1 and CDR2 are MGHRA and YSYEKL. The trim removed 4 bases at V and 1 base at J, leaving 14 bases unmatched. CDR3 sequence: CASSPSPVRDRVSYEQYF. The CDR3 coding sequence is TGCGCCAGCAGCCCCTCCCCGGTGCGGGACAGGGTATCCTACGAGCAGTACTTC.

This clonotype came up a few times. CDR3: CASSESGTRGYTF. The CDR3 DNA follows: TGTGCCAGCAGTGAGTCCGGGACGCGCGGCTACACCTTC. The chain combines TRBV6-1 with TRBJ1-2; maybe TRBD1 (5 bases). This CDR3 region has 13 residues. Germline assignment: CDR1 MNHNS and CDR2 SASEGT. Trimming cost V 3 bases and J 8 bases, with 13 bases left between them.

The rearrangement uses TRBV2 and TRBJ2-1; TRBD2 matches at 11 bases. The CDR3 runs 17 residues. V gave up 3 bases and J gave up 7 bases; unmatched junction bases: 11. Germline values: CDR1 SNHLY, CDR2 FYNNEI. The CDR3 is CASSDPGTSGPWNEQFF. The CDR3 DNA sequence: TGTGCCAGCAGTGACCCCGGGACTAGCGGACCCTGGAATGAGCAGTTCTTC.

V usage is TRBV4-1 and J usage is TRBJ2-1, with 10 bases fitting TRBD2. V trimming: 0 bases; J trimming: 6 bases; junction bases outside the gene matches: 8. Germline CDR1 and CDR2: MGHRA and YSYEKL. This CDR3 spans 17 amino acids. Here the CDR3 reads CASSQDSSGRAINEQFF. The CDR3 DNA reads TGCGCCAGCAGCCAAGATTCGAGCGGGAGGGCCATCAATGAGCAGTTCTTC.

The CDR3 DNA is TGTGCCATCAGTGACCCGGACAGGGTTGTCGATGAGCAGTTCTTC. It is translated as CAISDPDRVVDEQFF. V usage is TRBV10-3 and J usage is TRBJ2-1; 8 bases are a match to TRBD1. The CDR3 spans 15 residues. CDR1 and CDR2 from the germline V gene are ENHRY and SYGVKD. With 3 bases clipped from V and 8 bases from J, the junction kept 9 bases outside the gene matches.

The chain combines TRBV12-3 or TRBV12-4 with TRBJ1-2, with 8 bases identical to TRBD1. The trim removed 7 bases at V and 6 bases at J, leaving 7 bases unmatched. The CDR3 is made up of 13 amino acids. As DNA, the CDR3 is TGTGCCAGCATCAACGACAGGGGCAATGGCTACACCTTC. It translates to CASINDRGNGYTF.

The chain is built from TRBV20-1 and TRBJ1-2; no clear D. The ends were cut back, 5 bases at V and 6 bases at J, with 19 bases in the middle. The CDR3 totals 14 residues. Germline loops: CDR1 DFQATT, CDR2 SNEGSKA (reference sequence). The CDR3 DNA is TGCAGTGCTCCCTACGGAGAGGCATTGAATGGCTACACCTTC. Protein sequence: CSAPYGEALNGYTF.

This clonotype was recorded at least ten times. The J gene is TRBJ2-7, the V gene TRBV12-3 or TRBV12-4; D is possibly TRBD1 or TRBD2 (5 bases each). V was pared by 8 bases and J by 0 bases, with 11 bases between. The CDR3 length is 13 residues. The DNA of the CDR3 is TGTGCCAGCTCCTCAGGGAGCTCCTACGAGCAGTACTTC. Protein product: CASSSGSSYEQYF.

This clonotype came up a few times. The CDR3 loop is CTTVMGVDTQYF. The CDR3 DNA follows: TGCACCACCGTTATGGGGGTGGATACGCAGTATTTT. The chain has TRBV29-1 and TRBJ2-3, with D perhaps TRBD1 or TRBD2 (5 bases each). The CDR3 totals 12 residues. Germline CDR1 reads SQVTM; CDR2 reads ANQGSEA.

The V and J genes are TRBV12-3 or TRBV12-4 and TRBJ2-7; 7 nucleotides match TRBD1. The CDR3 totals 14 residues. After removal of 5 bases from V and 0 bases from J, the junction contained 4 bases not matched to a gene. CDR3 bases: TGTGCCAGCAGTCAGACAGGGAACTCCTACGAGCAGTACTTC. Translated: CASSQTGNSYEQYF.

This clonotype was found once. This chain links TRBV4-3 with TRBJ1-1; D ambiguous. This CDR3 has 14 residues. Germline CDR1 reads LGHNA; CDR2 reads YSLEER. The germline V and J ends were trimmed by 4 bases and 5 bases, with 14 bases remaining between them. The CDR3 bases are TGCGCCAGCAGCCGGAGTGCAGTTACTACTGAAGCTTTCTTT. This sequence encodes CASSRSAVTTEAFF.

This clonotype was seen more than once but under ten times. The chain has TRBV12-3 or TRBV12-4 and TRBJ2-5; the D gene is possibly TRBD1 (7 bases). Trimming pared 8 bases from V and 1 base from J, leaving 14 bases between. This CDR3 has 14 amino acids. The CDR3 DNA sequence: TGTGCCAGCCGCCAGGGGGGACTCCAAGAGACCCAGTACTTC. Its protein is CASRQGGLQETQYF.

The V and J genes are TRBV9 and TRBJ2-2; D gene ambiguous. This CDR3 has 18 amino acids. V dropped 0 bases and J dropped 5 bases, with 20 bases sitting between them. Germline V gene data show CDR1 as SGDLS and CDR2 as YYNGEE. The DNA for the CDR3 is TGTGCCAGCAGCGTAGGGTTGGGCCTGTCGGCAGAAACCGGGGAGCTGTTTTTT. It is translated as CASSVGLGLSAETGELFF.

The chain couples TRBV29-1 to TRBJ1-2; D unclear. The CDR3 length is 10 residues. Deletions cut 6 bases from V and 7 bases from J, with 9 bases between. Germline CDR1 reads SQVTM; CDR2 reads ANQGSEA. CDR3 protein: CSVYPSGYTF. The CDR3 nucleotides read TGCAGCGTCTATCCTTCTGGCTACACCTTC.

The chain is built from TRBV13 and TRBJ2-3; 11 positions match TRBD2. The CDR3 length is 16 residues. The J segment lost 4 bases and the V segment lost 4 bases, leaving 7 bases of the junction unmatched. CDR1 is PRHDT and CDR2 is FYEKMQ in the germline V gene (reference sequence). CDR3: CASSSRLAGGADTQYF. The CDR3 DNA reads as TGTGCCAGCAGCTCCCGCCTAGCGGGGGGAGCAGATACGCAGTATTTT.

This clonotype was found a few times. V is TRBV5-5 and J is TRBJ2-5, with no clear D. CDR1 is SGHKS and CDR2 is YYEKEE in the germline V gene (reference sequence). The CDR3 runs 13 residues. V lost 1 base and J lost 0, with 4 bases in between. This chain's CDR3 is CASSLLHQETQYF. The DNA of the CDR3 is TGTGCCAGCAGCTTGCTGCACCAAGAGACCCAGTACTTC.

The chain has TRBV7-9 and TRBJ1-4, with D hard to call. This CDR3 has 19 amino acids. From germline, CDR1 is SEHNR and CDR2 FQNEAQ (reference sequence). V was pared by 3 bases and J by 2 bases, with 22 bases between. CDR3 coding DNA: TGTGCCAGCAGCTTCAACTACGCGAAGGACGCCTGGACTAATGAAAAACTGTTTTTT. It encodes CASSFNYAKDAWTNEKLFF.

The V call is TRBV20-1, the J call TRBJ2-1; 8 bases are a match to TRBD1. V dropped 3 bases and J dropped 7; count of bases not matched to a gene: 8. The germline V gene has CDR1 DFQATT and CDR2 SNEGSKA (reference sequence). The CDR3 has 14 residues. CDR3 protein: CSARTDRARNEQFF. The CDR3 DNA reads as TGCAGTGCTAGGACGGACAGGGCCCGGAATGAGCAGTTCTTC.

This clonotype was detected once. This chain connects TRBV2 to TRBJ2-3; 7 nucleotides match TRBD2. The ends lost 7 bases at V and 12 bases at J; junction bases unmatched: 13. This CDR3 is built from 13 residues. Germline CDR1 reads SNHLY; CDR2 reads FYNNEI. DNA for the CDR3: TGTGCCAGCAACCTTGAGCCAGCGGGGCAACAGTATTTT. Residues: CASNLEPAGQQYF.